This T cell receptor beta chain was sequenced for a study of Ad26.COV2.S vaccination and SARS-CoV-2 variants. Findings and limits, study-wide: With respect to non-spike TCR breadth, vaccine and placebo recipients were similar. Higher spike-specific TCR breadth was found in vaccine recipients than in placebo recipients. Following vaccination, spike-specific CD8+ and CD4+ T cell responses reportedly exhibited substantial breadth.

Profiling relied on immunoSEQ multiplex PCR, and the TCRdb table lists in-frame clones only, not all of them. The data contain hundreds of thousands of clones, 83% of them singletons. The V gene lost 4 bases and the J gene lost 8 bases, with 13 bases spanning the gap. Per the germline V gene, CDR1 is SGHNT and CDR2 is YYREEE (reference sequence). The CDR3 totals 13 residues. As for this clone: The antigen is unknown.

Treatment meaning: 19 received Ad26.COV2.S at low or high dose, single or two shots; 5 received placebo; per-sample allocation not given. Samples analyzed were those drawn on day 63 after the first vaccine or placebo injection. The gene calls are TRBV5-4 and TRBJ2-1; D may be TRBD1 (7 bases). The sequence was obtained from a person aged 18-65 years who received the Ad26.COV2.S COVID-19 vaccine or a placebo. The sequenced sample was peripheral blood, obtained in a trial of Ad26.COV2.S vaccine versus placebo. CDR3 nucleotides: TGTGCCAGCAGCCTAGGGGGCGGGGATGAGCAGTTCTTC. Amino acid sequence: CASSLGGGDEQFF.